The rows below give T cell receptor beta chains drawn from one sample of a study of blood T cell repertoires in COVID-19. Sequencing used immunoSEQ multiplex PCR; TCRdb keeps in-frame clones, though not all of them. The sample includes around 150,000 clones, approximately 80% of them seen just once. The sample was PBMCs or T cells enriched from blood (not recorded which). These receptor sequences come from a man aged 35-49 years who had recovered from COVID-19. Both conserved end residues are part of each CDR3. The D gene is left open where the match is weak. Clone size, where shown, is once, few, many, or a class for clones that have expanded.

j_call d_call v_call cdr3_length clone_size cdr3_aa cdr3_nt
TRBJ2-7 TRBD1 TRBV6-1 14 once CASSESDRVNEQYF TGTGCCAGCAGTGAGTCAGACAGGGTCAACGAGCAGTACTTC
TRBJ1-5 TRBD1 TRBV27 14 NA CASRTGVSNQPQHF TGTGCCAGCCGGACAGGGGTTAGCAATCAGCCCCAGCATTTT
TRBJ1-3 NA TRBV6-1 16 NA CASSEGGGASGNTIYF TGTGCCAGCAGTGAAGGGGGGGGTGCTTCTGGAAACACCATATATTTT
TRBJ1-2 NA TRBV2 11 NA CASSRDYGYTF TGTGCCAGCAGTCGAGACTATGGCTACACCTTC
TRBJ2-5 TRBD1 TRBV4-2 15 NA CASSQEIGGAETQYF TGTGCCAGCAGCCAAGAAATAGGGGGCGCAGAGACCCAGTACTTC
TRBJ2-2 NA TRBV27 16 NA CASSPSMAANTGELFF TGTGCCAGCAGCCCCAGTATGGCCGCGAACACCGGGGAGCTGTTTTTT
TRBJ1-3 NA TRBV4-2 14 once CASSQAGFGNTIYF TGTGCCAGCAGCCAAGCGGGGTTTGGAAACACCATATATTTT
TRBJ1-2 NA TRBV5-6 14 NA CASSSPDSTYGYTF TGTGCCAGCAGCTCGCCGGACAGCACTTATGGCTACACCTTC
TRBJ2-1 TRBD2 TRBV19 15 NA CASSIQLAGSQEQFF TGTGCCAGTAGTATTCAACTAGCGGGGTCCCAAGAGCAGTTCTTC
TRBJ1-4 NA TRBV6-5 14 NA CASKAGSGGEKLFF TGTGCCAGTAAGGCCGGTTCGGGGGGCGAAAAACTGTTTTTT
TRBJ2-3 TRBD2 TRBV30 15 NA CAWRDGLADTDMMDF TGTGCCTGGAGGGATGGACTAGCGGATACAGATATGATGGATTTT
TRBJ2-1 NA TRBV6-5 14 once CASSYSQGYNEQFF TGTGCCAGCAGTTACTCGCAGGGGTACAATGAGCAGTTCTTC
TRBJ2-1 TRBD2 TRBV5-4 18 few CASSPGLAGNPSYNEQFF TGTGCCAGCAGCCCGGGACTAGCGGGGAACCCCTCCTACAATGAGCAGTTCTTC
TRBJ1-2 NA TRBV30 13 NA CAWSRNRDYGYTF TGTGCCTGGAGTCGAAACAGGGACTATGGCTACACCTTC
TRBJ1-4 NA TRBV19 14 many CASSIGMGAEKLFF TGTGCCAGTAGTATAGGTATGGGGGCTGAAAAACTGTTTTTT
TRBJ1-2 NA TRBV30 13 few CAWSVSEVGGYTF TGTGCCTGGAGCGTATCGGAGGTCGGAGGCTACACCTTC
TRBJ2-2 TRBD2 TRBV24-1 18 once CATSDPPGGGDNTGELFF TGTGCCACCAGTGACCCTCCCGGCGGGGGTGACAACACCGGGGAGCTGTTTTTT
TRBJ2-1 NA TRBV7-6 15 NA CASSPLRGIPNEQFF TGTGCCAGCAGCCCTCTCCGGGGAATTCCCAATGAGCAGTTCTTC
TRBJ2-1 NA TRBV4-1 15 NA CASSQDRDSYNEQFF TGCGCCAGCAGCCAAGACCGGGACTCCTACAATGAGCAGTTCTTC
TRBJ1-3 TRBD1 TRBV19 15 NA CASSPLGQDFSAIYF TGTGCCAGTAGCCCGTTGGGACAGGACTTTAGCGCCATATATTTT
TRBJ2-1 TRBD1 TRBV7-8 11 few CASGTGDEQFF TGTGCCAGCGGGACAGGGGATGAGCAGTTCTTC
TRBJ2-1 NA TRBV10-1 14 NA CASREGRGPYEQFF TGCGCCAGCAGGGAGGGGCGGGGGCCCTATGAGCAGTTCTTC
TRBJ1-1 TRBD1 TRBV19 14 NA CASREQGAPTEAFF TGTGCCAGCAGAGAACAGGGGGCGCCCACTGAAGCTTTCTTT
TRBJ2-3 TRBD2 TRBV7-3 18 NA CASSPDYSGGASTDTQYF TGTGCCAGCAGCCCGGACTATAGCGGGGGTGCTAGCACAGATACGCAGTATTTT
TRBJ2-3 NA TRBV11-3 12 NA CASSLVGGAQYF TGTGCCAGCAGCTTAGTTGGGGGCGCGCAGTATTTT
TRBJ2-3 NA TRBV2 14 few CASRFLRGADTQYF TGTGCCAGCAGGTTCCTTAGGGGCGCAGATACGCAGTATTTT
TRBJ1-2 TRBD1 TRBV2 15 NA CASSEQTGQASGYTF TGTGCCAGCAGTGAGCAGACAGGGCAGGCTTCGGGCTACACCTTC
TRBJ1-2 TRBD1 TRBV2 14 NA CASREGQGSYGYTF TGTGCCAGCAGGGAGGGACAGGGGAGTTATGGCTACACCTTC
TRBJ2-3 TRBD1 TRBV5-1 16 NA CASSFEGGQGSDTQYF TGCGCCAGCAGCTTTGAGGGGGGACAGGGGTCAGATACGCAGTATTTT
TRBJ1-2 NA TRBV6-5 12 once CASIRVGYGYTF TGTGCCAGTATCAGGGTTGGCTATGGCTACACCTTC
TRBJ2-3 TRBD2 TRBV10-3 14 NA CAIGLAGATDTQYF TGTGCCATCGGTCTAGCGGGGGCCACAGATACGCAGTATTTT
TRBJ2-7 NA TRBV2 14 many CASSERRISYEQYF TGTGCCAGCAGTGAAAGGCGGATTTCCTACGAGCAGTACTTC
TRBJ1-1 NA TRBV7-9 18 NA CASSLEGSWGLENTEAFF TGTGCCAGCAGCTTGGAGGGGAGTTGGGGTTTGGAGAACACTGAAGCTTTCTTT
TRBJ2-3 TRBD2 TRBV19 15 once CASTRTSGALDTQYF TGTGCCAGTACCCGGACTAGCGGGGCTTTAGATACGCAGTATTTT
TRBJ2-3 NA TRBV5-6 15 NA CASSRYGPGADTQYF TGTGCCAGCAGCCGGTATGGCCCCGGGGCAGATACGCAGTATTTT
TRBJ1-4 TRBD1 TRBV5-1 14 NA CASSRGQINEKLFF TGCGCCAGCAGCCGGGGACAGATTAATGAAAAACTGTTTTTT
TRBJ1-2 NA TRBV27 13 NA CASSLSPDYGYTF TGTGCCAGCAGTTTATCCCCAGACTATGGCTACACCTTC
TRBJ2-2 NA TRBV18 14 NA CASSPPTVAGELFF TGTGCCAGCTCACCACCGACTGTCGCCGGGGAGCTGTTTTTT
TRBJ1-2 NA TRBV5-6 15 NA CASSLLSRGRGGYTF TGTGCCAGCAGCTTGCTTTCCCGGGGGCGGGGGGGCTACACCTTC
TRBJ1-2 NA TRBV6-5 13 NA CASSYAGVYGYTF TGTGCCAGCAGTTACGCAGGGGTCTATGGCTACACCTTC
TRBJ1-1 TRBD1 TRBV11-3 13 NA CASSLEGTGMAFF TGTGCCAGCAGCTTAGAAGGGACAGGGATGGCTTTCTTT
TRBJ1-6 TRBD1 TRBV2 15 NA CASSEEGTGVSPLHF TGTGCCAGCAGTGAAGAAGGGACAGGTGTTTCACCCCTCCACTTT
TRBJ2-3 TRBD1 TRBV12-5 12 once CASGRTGQTQYF TGTGCTAGTGGCAGGACAGGGCAGACGCAGTATTTT
TRBJ1-1 NA TRBV5-1 13 NA CASSLISNTEAFF TGCGCCAGCAGCTTGATCTCGAACACTGAAGCTTTCTTT
TRBJ1-6 NA TRBV5-1 16 few CASSLGGSSYNSPLHF TGCGCCAGCAGCTTGGGTGGGAGCTCCTATAATTCACCCCTCCACTTT